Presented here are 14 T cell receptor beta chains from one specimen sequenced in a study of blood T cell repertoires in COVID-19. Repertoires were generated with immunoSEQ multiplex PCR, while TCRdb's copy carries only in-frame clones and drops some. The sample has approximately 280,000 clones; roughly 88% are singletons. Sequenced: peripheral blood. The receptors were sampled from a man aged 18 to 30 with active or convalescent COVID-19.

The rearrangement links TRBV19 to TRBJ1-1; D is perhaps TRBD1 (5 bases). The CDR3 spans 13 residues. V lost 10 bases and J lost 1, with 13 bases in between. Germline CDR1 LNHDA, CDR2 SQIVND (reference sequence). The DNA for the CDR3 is TGTGCCACCGCGGGACTGACGAACACTGAAGCTTTCTTT. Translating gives CATAGLTNTEAFF.

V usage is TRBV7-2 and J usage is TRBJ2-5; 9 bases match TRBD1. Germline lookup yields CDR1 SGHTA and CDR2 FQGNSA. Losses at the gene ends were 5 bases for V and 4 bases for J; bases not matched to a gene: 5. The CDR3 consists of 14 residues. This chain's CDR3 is CASSRDRGGETQYF. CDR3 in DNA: TGTGCCAGCAGCCGCGACAGGGGGGGAGAGACCCAGTACTTC.

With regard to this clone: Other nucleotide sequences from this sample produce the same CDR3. The chain's CDR3 is CASSSRDRFSYEQYF. CDR3 DNA: TGTGCCAGCAGCTCCCGGGACAGGTTTTCCTACGAGCAGTACTTC. The chain uses TRBV7-2 and TRBJ2-7, with TRBD1 matching over 8 bases. The junction had 6 bases not matched to a gene; V was cut back by 4 bases and J by 1 base. This CDR3 has 15 residues. The germline CDR1 and CDR2 sequences are SGHTA and FQGNSA.

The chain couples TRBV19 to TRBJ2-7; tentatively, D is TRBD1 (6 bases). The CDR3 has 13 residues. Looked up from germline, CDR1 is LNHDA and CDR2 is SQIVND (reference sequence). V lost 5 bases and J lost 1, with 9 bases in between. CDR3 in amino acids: CASSLQGSYEQYF. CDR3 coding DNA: TGTGCCAGTAGTTTACAGGGATCCTACGAGCAGTACTTC.

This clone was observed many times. In nucleotides, the CDR3 is TGTGCCAGCAGCTTAGTACTTGCGAACACCGGGGAGCTGTTTTTT. Protein: CASSLVLANTGELFF. The V and J genes are TRBV7-9 and TRBJ2-2; D ambiguous. From germline, CDR1 is SEHNR and CDR2 FQNEAQ (reference sequence). Trimming shortened V by 1 base and J by 0 bases, and 6 bases separated the two germline ends. The CDR3 runs 15 residues.

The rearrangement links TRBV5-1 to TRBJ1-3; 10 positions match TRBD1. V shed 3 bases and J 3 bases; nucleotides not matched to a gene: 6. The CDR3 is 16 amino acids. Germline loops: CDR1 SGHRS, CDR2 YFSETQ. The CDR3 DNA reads TGCGCCAGCAGCTCCCGACAGGGGGCAGGTGGAAACACCATATATTTT. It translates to CASSSRQGAGGNTIYF. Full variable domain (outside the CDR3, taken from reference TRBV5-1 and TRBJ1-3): KAGVTQTPRYLIKTRGQQVTLSCSPISGHRSVSWYQQTPGQGLQFLFEYFSETQRNKGNFPGRFSGRQFSNSRSEMNVSTLELGDSALYLCASSSRQGAGGNTIYFGEGSWLTVV.

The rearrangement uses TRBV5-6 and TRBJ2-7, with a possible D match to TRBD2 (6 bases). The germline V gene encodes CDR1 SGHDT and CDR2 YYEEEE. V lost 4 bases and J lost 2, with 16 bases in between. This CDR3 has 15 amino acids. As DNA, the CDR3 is TGTGCCAGCAGCAAGAGCGGGTTTTGGACCTACGAGCAGTACTTC. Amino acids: CASSKSGFWTYEQYF.

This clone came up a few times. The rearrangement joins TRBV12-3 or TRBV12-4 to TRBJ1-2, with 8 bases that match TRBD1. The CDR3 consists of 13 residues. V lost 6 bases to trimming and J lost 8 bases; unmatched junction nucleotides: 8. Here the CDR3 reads CASSPRTGWGYTF. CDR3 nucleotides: TGTGCCAGCAGCCCTAGGACAGGGTGGGGCTACACCTTC.

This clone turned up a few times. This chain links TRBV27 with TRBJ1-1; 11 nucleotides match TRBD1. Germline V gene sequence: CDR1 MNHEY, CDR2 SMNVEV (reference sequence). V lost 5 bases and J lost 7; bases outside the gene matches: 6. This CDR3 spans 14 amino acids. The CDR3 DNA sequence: TGTGCCAGCAGTGAGGACAGGGGGCGTGGTGAAGCTTTCTTT. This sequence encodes CASSEDRGRGEAFF.

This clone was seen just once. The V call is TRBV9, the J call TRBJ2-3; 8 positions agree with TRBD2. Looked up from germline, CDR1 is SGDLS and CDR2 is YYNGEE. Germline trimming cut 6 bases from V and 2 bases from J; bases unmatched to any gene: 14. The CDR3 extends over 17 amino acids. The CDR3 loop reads CASTPFLAGGLTDTQYF. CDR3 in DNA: TGTGCCAGCACCCCCTTTTTGGCGGGGGGTCTCACAGATACGCAGTATTTT.

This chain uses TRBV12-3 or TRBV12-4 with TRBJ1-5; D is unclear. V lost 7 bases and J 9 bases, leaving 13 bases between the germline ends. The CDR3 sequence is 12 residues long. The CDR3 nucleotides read TGTGCCAGCACTCAAAGCCCCGGGCCCCAGCATTTT. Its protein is CASTQSPGPQHF.

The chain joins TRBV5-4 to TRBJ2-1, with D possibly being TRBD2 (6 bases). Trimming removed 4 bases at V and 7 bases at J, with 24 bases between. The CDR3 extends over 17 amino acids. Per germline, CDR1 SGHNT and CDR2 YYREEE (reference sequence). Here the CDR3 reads CASSNPSAGQRLNEQFF. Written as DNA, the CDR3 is TGTGCCAGCAGCAATCCTAGCGCTGGCCAGCGCCTGAATGAGCAGTTCTTC.

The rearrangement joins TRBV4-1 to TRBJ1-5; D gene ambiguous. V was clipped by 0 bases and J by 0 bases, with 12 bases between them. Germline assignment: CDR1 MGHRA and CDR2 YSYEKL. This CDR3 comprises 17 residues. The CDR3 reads CASSQDTGAYSNQPQHF. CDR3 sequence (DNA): TGCGCCAGCAGCCAAGATACCGGAGCTTATAGCAATCAGCCCCAGCATTTT.

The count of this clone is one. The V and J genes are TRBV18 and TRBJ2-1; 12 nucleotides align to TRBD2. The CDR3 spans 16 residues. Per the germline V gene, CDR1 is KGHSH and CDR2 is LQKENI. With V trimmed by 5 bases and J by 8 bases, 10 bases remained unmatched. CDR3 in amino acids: CASSSSTSGGLYEQFF. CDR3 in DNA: TGTGCCAGCTCATCGTCGACTAGCGGGGGTTTGTATGAGCAGTTCTTC.